One sample yielded the 7 T cell receptor beta chains listed below, sequenced in a study of T cell repertoires in cytomegalovirus infection. Their antigens are not known. TCRdb re-called the reads through MiXCR, storing one row per CDR3 protein. The table records 800,000 to 950,000 distinct CDR3 sequences, around a third of them present only once. Specimen: cultured CD8+ T cells from PBMCs, collected from culture after CMV antigen stimulation. Source of these receptors: a human donor in good health (CMV status not recorded). Some clones in this sample may be carry-over from other donors' samples.

The chain combines TRBV4-1 with TRBJ2-2; tentatively, D is TRBD1 (6 bases). The germline V gene has CDR1 MGHRA and CDR2 YSYEKL. With 0 bases removed from V and 1 base from J, the gap between germline ends came to 15 bases. CDR3 length: 18 residues. The CDR3: CASSQEGAQGWNTGELFF. The CDR3 DNA reads as TGCGCCAGCAGCCAAGAGGGGGCCCAGGGGTGGAACACCGGGGAGCTGTTTTTT.

This clonotype occurred many times. This chain connects TRBV9 to TRBJ2-3; D is unresolved. Between the trimmed V and J ends, which lost 4 bases and 7 bases, there was a span of 16 bases. This CDR3 has 14 amino acids. CDR1 and CDR2 (germline): SGDLS, YYNGEE. The CDR3 region is CASSIQYGLHTQYF. The CDR3 nucleotides are TGTGCCAGCAGCATCCAATACGGGCTCCATACGCAGTATTTT.

This clonotype was seen more than once but under ten times. The chain combines TRBV5-6 with TRBJ1-2, with D unresolved. CDR3 size: 15 residues. V shed 3 bases and J shed 3 bases, with 15 bases lying between them. Germline loops: CDR1 SGHDT, CDR2 YYEEEE. The CDR3 reads CASSSWSSLYYGYTF. The CDR3 DNA is TGTGCCAGCAGCTCTTGGTCCAGTCTTTACTATGGCTACACCTTC.

The sample holds a few counts of this clonotype. The V and J genes are TRBV7-6 and TRBJ1-2, with D perhaps matching TRBD1 (6 bases). Trimming took 2 bases from V and 6 from J, leaving 10 bases between them. CDR1 is SGHVS and CDR2 is FNYEAQ in the germline V gene. The CDR3 consists of 13 residues. The chain's CDR3 is CASSLRGRDGYTF. The CDR3 bases are TGTGCCAGCAGCTTACGGGGGCGGGATGGCTACACCTTC.

The chain's CDR3 is CASPLARTDPNTEAFF. For the CDR3, the DNA is TGTGCCAGCCCTTTGGCTAGGACAGATCCGAACACTGAAGCTTTCTTT. The chain carries TRBV2 and TRBJ1-1; D may be TRBD1 (6 bases). Trimming cost V 8 bases and J 1 base, with 20 bases left between them. This CDR3 region has 16 residues. Germline CDR1 SNHLY, CDR2 FYNNEI.

The V gene is TRBV10-3, the J gene TRBJ2-1; D is possibly TRBD1 (6 bases). Trimming stripped 0 bases from V and 8 bases from J, with 11 bases between. Per germline, CDR1 ENHRY and CDR2 SYGVKD. This CDR3 has 14 amino acids. CDR3 sequence (DNA): TGTGCCATCAGTGAGTCGTACGAGGGGGATGAGCAGTTCTTC. Translation gives CAISESYEGDEQFF.

J is TRBJ2-3 and V is TRBV19, with no clear D. The V end was cut by 1 base, the J end by 5 bases, with 7 bases between. Germline values: CDR1 LNHDA, CDR2 SQIVND (reference sequence). The CDR3 extends over 13 amino acids. CDR3: CASSIGWEDTQYF. The CDR3 nucleotides are TGTGCCAGTAGTATAGGGTGGGAAGATACGCAGTATTTT.